This T cell receptor (beta chain) comes out of a study of control samples from healthy donors and cancer patients. There are many counts of this clone. The ends were cut back, 4 bases at V and 3 bases at J, with 9 bases in the middle. Germline CDR1 is LNHDA and CDR2 is SQIVND (reference sequence). The CDR3 totals 13 residues. The repertoire was sequenced with immunoSEQ multiplex PCR; TCRdb's copy has only in-frame clones and lacks some. The sample has about 100,000 clones; roughly 80% are singletons. The chain uses TRBV19 and TRBJ1-1; D unresolved. The sequenced sample was blood. This clonotype was obtained from a man aged 25 to 40 in good health. The CDR3 region has the DNA TGTGCCAGTAGTACAGTCCGGGACACTGAAGCTTTCTTT. It codes for CASSTVRDTEAFF.